The T cell receptor beta chain described here comes from a study of OX40 agonist ivuxolimab in advanced cancers. Regarding the research as a whole: The costimulatory receptor OX40 (CD134) was targeted by ivuxolimab, a fully human IgG2 agonistic monoclonal antibody. Intravenous ivuxolimab was administered to patients every 2 weeks at six dose levels: 0.01, 0.1, 0.3, 1.5, 3 and 10 mg/kg. Of the roughly 50 dose-escalation patients, hepatocellular carcinoma was present in about 20, melanoma in approximately 15, renal cell carcinoma in 9 and head and neck cancer in 9. In the dose-escalation cohort, more than 75% of patients were male, and the mean age was approximately 60 years, with a range of roughly 23 to 85. Patients were allowed to have had prior anti-PD-1, anti-PD-L1 or anti-CTLA-4 therapy, and 40% of the dose-escalation patients had previously received checkpoint inhibitors. Partial responses occurred in three dose-escalation patients: two with cutaneous melanoma and one with hepatocellular carcinoma. Peripheral TCRbeta sequencing was intended to test whether TCR sequence diversity was altered and clonal T-cell expansion was caused by ivuxolimab. The paper describes the monotherapy dose-escalation part (N ≈ 52 patients) of the phase I trial of ivuxolimab.

Overall study outcomes, separate from this receptor: Which antigens the clonally expanded peripheral T cells were specific for was not determined. Partial responders in the 0.1-3.0 mg/kg groups had among the lowest normalized peripheral clonal expansion, especially among CD8+ T cells. Clonal expansion of both CD4+ and CD8+ blood T cells was observed from baseline to week 6 at doses 0.1 to 3.0 mg/kg. Low levels of normalized T-cell clonal expansion were also seen in some patients who did not respond. After ivuxolimab, CD8+ T cells had more expanded clones than CD4+ T cells on average.

The CDR3, cysteine through phenylalanine, is 14 amino acids long. Only CDR3 DNA remains: 42 bases, in frame from the first base. Based on the germline V gene, the CDR1 and CDR2 sequences are MGHDK and SYGVNS. Relative to germline, V is 4 bases shorter and J is 3 bases shorter, with 12 bases between their ends. The table lists this clone with a few counts. Its cognate antigen has yet to be identified. No per-base quality is available; no much larger clone lies one base away. Patients with a history of autoimmune disease or receiving systemic immunosuppression were excluded from the trial. Peripheral blood for TCR sequencing was collected from all dose cohorts at baseline, on cycle 4 day 1, and on cycle 7 day 1. Samples came from an open-label, multicenter, first-in-human phase I dose-escalation trial of ivuxolimab. Adults with locally advanced or metastatic melanoma, renal cell, hepatocellular, or head and neck squamous cell carcinoma were enrolled in the trial. Before TCR sequencing, CD4+ T cells and CD8+ T cells were sorted from peripheral blood as separate populations.

Genomic DNA was isolated from the sorted cells so that the TCRbeta CDR3 region could be sequenced. The immunoSEQ Assay was used for sequencing of TCRbeta CDR3 regions. The clones in this table, taken by TCRdb from immuneACCESS, are in-frame only. Not every clone is retained; where verified, under half of the shortfall comes from an unresolved V gene, and the cause of the rest is unknown. The sample table shows around 72,000 clones, and almost 90% are seen once. Approximately 2.6% of the sample comes from the top ten. Sequencing used CD4+ or CD8+ T cells sorted from blood, obtained in a trial of the OX40 agonist ivuxolimab. The clonotype comes from an adult with an advanced solid tumor such as melanoma, head and neck, liver or kidney cancer. The chain is assembled from TRBV25-1 and TRBJ1-1, with no confidently assigned D gene. The CDR3 corresponds to CASSGLSGDTEAFF. The nucleotides are TGTGCCAGCAGTGGCCTCTCTGGGGACACTGAAGCTTTCTTT. Joined to the reference TRBV25-1 and TRBJ1-1 proteins, this CDR3 gives the full variable domain: EADIYQTPRYLVIGTGKKITLECSQTMGHDKMYWYQQDPGMELHLIHYSYGVNSTEKGDLSSESTVSRIRTEHFPLTLESARPSHTSQYLCASSGLSGDTEAFFGQGTRLTVV.